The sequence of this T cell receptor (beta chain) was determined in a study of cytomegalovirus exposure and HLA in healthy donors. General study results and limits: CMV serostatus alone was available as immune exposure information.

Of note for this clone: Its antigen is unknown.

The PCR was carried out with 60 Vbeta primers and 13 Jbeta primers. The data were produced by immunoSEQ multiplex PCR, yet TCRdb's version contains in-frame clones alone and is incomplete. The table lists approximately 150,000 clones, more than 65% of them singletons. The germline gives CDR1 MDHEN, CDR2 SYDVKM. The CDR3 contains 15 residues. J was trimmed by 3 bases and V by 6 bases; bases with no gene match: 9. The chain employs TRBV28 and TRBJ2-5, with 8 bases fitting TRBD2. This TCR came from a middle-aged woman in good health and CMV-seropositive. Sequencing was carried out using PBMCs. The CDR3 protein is CASSPGGAGEETQYF. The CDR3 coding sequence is TGTGCCAGCAGCCCCGGGGGGGCGGGCGAAGAGACCCAGTACTTC.